These 26 T cell receptor beta chains originate from one sample sequenced in a study of monozygotic twins with inflammatory bowel disease. TCRdb reprocessed the 5' RACE reads, with one entry per CDR3 protein and no DNA. Recorded for this sample: more than 350,000 distinct CDR3 sequences. Material: blood. The receptors were sampled from a human donor with ulcerative colitis or Crohn's disease, or a healthy co-twin of an affected twin (not recorded which).

V usage is TRBV3-1 and J usage is TRBJ2-1; TCRdb calls TRBD2, which cannot be checked without DNA. CDR3 size: 16 residues. In germline, CDR1 is LGHDT, CDR2 YNNKEL (reference sequence). The CDR3 protein is CASSQEGGLAVSEQFF.

The V gene is TRBV7-8, the J gene TRBJ2-5; TCRdb names TRBD1, which stays unverified in the absence of DNA. The CDR3 extends over 14 amino acids. From germline, CDR1 is SGHVS and CDR2 FQNEAQ. CDR3 sequence reads: CASSQLGAQETQYF.

The chain employs TRBV5-1 and TRBJ1-1. CDR3 length equals 15 residues. Germline CDR1 is SGHRS and CDR2 is YFSETQ. The CDR3 here is CASSYTGVLNTEAFF.

V is TRBV29-1 and J is TRBJ2-7. Germline V gene sequence: CDR1 SQVTM, CDR2 ANQGSEA. The CDR3 consists of 12 residues. The CDR3 protein is CSVVSTPREQYF.

This sequence joins TRBV19 and TRBJ2-1; TCRdb's D gene call, TRBD2, goes unchecked for lack of DNA. The CDR3 is 17 amino acids. The V gene's germline CDR1 is LNHDA and CDR2 SQIVND (reference sequence). This CDR3 reads CASSIGTSGGYNNEQFF.

This chain joins TRBV7-9 and TRBJ2-3; absent DNA, TCRdb's TRBD2 call cannot be checked. The CDR3 is 13 amino acids. Germline CDR1 reads SEHNR; CDR2 reads FQNEAQ (reference sequence). The CDR3 protein is CASSERGTDTQYF.

The rearrangement joins TRBV11-2 to TRBJ1-5; TCRdb gives TRBD1 as the D gene, but with no DNA this cannot be confirmed. The CDR3 is made up of 14 amino acids. Germline V gene data show CDR1 as SGHAT and CDR2 as FQNNGV. The CDR3 protein is CASSLRVGTQPQHF.

V and J are TRBV20-1 and TRBJ1-2; TCRdb outputs TRBD1, but without DNA this stays unchecked. Germline V gene sequence: CDR1 DFQATT, CDR2 SNEGSKA (reference sequence). This CDR3 comprises 14 residues. This chain's CDR3 is CSAHGTGDNYGYTF.

The V call is TRBV5-5, the J call TRBJ1-2; TCRdb selects TRBD1, and the lack of DNA leaves this call unchecked. CDR3 length equals 15 residues. The germline V gene encodes CDR1 SGHKS and CDR2 YYEKEE (reference sequence). The CDR3 spells CASSRLTGGTDGYTF.

The CDR3 loop is CSAGRYREQFF. This chain links TRBV20-1 with TRBJ2-1. Germline V lookup: CDR1 DFQATT, CDR2 SNEGSKA (reference sequence). The CDR3 has 11 amino acids.

The chain couples TRBV11-2 to TRBJ2-1. Germline-derived CDR1 and CDR2 are SGHAT and FQNNGV. The CDR3 covers 12 residues. CDR3 loop: CASSSQRDEQFF.

V and J are TRBV4-3 and TRBJ1-3. This CDR3 is built from 14 residues. CDR1 is LGHNA, CDR2 YSLEER, per germline. CDR3 amino acids: CASSQERSGNTIYF.

The chain uses TRBV20-1 and TRBJ2-3; TCRdb lists TRBD1, though no DNA is available to test this call. The CDR3 loop spans 12 amino acids. CDR1 and CDR2 from the germline V gene are DFQATT and SNEGSKA (reference sequence). CDR3 sequence: CSSVRGTDTQYF.

V and J are TRBV20-1 and TRBJ1-2; TCRdb calls TRBD1, which cannot be checked without DNA. This CDR3 is built from 13 residues. CDR1 and CDR2 (germline): DFQATT, SNEGSKA (reference sequence). The CDR3 region is CSAGRDRVDSYTF.

The chain recombines TRBV28 with TRBJ2-1. This CDR3 region has 15 residues. Germline CDR1 reads MDHEN; CDR2 reads SYDVKM. The CDR3 region is CASSLSTTYYNEQFF.

The genes are TRBV20-1 and TRBJ2-3; TCRdb calls TRBD2, which cannot be checked without DNA. In germline, CDR1 is DFQATT, CDR2 SNEGSKA (reference sequence). This CDR3 is 17 amino acids long. The CDR3 region is CSARKTSGRSSTDTQYF.

The chain is built from TRBV6-1 and TRBJ1-1; TCRdb calls TRBD1, which cannot be checked without DNA. This CDR3 comprises 17 residues. Germline-derived CDR1 and CDR2 are MNHNS and SASEGT. The CDR3 reads CASNPQTGPISYTEAFF.

V gene TRBV6-2 or TRBV6-3 combines with J gene TRBJ2-7; TCRdb's D call of TRBD2 is untestable without DNA. Germline V gene sequence: CDR1 MNHEY, CDR2 SVGEGT. The CDR3 spans 14 residues. The chain's CDR3 is CASSYDLAGGEQYF.

The chain links TRBV4-1 to TRBJ2-7; the TCRdb call, TRBD1, lacks DNA for checking. Germline values: CDR1 MGHRA, CDR2 YSYEKL. The CDR3 consists of 16 residues. The CDR3 sequence is CASSQDARDRRYEQYF.

The chain uses TRBV12-3 or TRBV12-4 and TRBJ1-2; the D call from TCRdb, TRBD1, cannot be confirmed without DNA. The CDR3 loop spans 14 amino acids. This CDR3 is CASSSDRVIYGYTF.

The gene calls are TRBV5-1 and TRBJ2-2. The germline CDR1 and CDR2 sequences are SGHRS and YFSETQ. This CDR3 has 12 amino acids. The CDR3 here is CASSPRTGELFF.

This chain joins TRBV3-1 and TRBJ2-3. CDR3 length equals 17 residues. From germline, CDR1 is LGHDT and CDR2 YNNKEL (reference sequence). The CDR3: CASSHKTQGPSTDTQYF.

The chain is built from TRBV29-1 and TRBJ2-2; lacking DNA, the TRBD2 call made by TCRdb goes unchecked. The CDR3 loop spans 15 amino acids. CDR1 and CDR2 (germline): SQVTM, ANQGSEA. The CDR3 spells CSVESGLSNTGELFF.

The rearrangement joins TRBV4-1 to TRBJ1-6. Germline assignment: CDR1 MGHRA and CDR2 YSYEKL. This CDR3 comprises 16 residues. CDR3 sequence: CASSQDVRLRNSPLHF.

The chain joins TRBV27 to TRBJ1-2; TCRdb's D call of TRBD1 is untestable without DNA. The CDR3 totals 14 residues. CDR1 and CDR2 from the germline V gene are MNHEY and SMNVEV (reference sequence). The CDR3 is CASRRDKTNYGYTF.

The J gene is TRBJ2-7, the V gene TRBV6-5; TCRdb indicates TRBD1, and absent DNA this call remains unverified. CDR1 is MNHEY and CDR2 is SVGAGI in the germline V gene. This CDR3 region has 13 residues. CDR3 sequence: CASSYSQGNEQYF.